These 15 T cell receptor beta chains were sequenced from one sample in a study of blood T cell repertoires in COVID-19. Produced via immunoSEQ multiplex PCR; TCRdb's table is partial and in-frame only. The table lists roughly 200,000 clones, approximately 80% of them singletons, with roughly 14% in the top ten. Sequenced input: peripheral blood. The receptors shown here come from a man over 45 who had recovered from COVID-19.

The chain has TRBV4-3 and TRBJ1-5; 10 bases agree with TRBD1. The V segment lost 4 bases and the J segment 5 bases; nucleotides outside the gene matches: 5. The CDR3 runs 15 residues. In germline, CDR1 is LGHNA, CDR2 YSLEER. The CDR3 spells CASSPGTGVDQPQHF. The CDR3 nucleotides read TGCGCCAGCAGCCCCGGGACAGGGGTGGATCAGCCCCAGCATTTT.

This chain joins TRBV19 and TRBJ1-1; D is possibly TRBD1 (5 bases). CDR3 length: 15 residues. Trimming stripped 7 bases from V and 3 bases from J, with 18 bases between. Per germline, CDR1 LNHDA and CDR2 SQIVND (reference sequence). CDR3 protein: CASIRGSAGDTEAFF. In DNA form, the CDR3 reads TGTGCCAGTATCCGGGGGAGCGCCGGGGACACTGAAGCTTTCTTT.

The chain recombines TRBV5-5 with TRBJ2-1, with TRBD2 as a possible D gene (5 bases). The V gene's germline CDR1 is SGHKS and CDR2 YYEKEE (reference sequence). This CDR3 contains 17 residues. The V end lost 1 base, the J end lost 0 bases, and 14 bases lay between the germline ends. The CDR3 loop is CASSLILSGNSYNEQFF. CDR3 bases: TGTGCCAGCAGCTTGATCTTGTCGGGAAACTCCTACAATGAGCAGTTCTTC.

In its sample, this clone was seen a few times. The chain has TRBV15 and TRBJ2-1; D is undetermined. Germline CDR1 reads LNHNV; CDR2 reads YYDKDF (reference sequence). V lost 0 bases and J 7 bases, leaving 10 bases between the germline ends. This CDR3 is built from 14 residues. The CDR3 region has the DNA TGTGCCACCAGCAGAGAATCAGGTGTGAATGAGCAGTTCTTC. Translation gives CATSRESGVNEQFF. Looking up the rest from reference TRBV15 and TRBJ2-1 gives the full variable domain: DAMVIQNPRYQVTQFGKPVTLSCSQTLNHNVMYWYQQKSSQAPKLLFHYYDKDFNNEADTPDNFQSRRPNTSFCFLDIRSPGLGDTAMYLCATSRESGVNEQFFGPGTRLTVL.

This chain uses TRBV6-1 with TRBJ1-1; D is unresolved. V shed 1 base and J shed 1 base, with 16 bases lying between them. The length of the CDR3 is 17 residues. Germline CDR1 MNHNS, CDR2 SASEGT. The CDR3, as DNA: TGTGCCAGCAGTGAAGGGGAGCCCCGATGGGGGAACACTGAAGCTTTCTTT. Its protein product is CASSEGEPRWGNTEAFF.

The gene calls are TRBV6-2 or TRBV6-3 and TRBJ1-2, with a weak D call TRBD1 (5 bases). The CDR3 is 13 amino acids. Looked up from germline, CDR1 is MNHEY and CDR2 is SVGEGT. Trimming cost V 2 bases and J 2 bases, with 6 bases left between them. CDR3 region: CASSYQGNYGYTF. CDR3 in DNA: TGTGCCAGCAGTTACCAGGGAAACTATGGCTACACCTTC.

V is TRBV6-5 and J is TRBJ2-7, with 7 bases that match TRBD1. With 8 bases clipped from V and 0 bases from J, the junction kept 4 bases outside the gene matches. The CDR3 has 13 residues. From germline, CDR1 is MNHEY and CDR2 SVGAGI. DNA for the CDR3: TGTGCCAGCGAGGGGGCGAACTCCTACGAGCAGTACTTC. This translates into CASEGANSYEQYF.

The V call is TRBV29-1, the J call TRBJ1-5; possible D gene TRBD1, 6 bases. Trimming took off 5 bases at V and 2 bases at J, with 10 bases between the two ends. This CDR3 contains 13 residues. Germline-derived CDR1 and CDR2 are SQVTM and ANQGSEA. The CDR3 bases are TGCAGCGTTTCTAAGGGGGGCAATCAGCCCCAGCATTTT. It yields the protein CSVSKGGNQPQHF. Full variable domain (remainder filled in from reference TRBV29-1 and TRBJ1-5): SAVISQKPSRDICQRGTSLTIQCQVDSQVTMMFWYRQQPGQSLTLIATANQGSEATYESGFVIDKFPISRPNLTFSTLTVSNMSPEDSSIYLCSVSKGGNQPQHFGDGTRLSIL.

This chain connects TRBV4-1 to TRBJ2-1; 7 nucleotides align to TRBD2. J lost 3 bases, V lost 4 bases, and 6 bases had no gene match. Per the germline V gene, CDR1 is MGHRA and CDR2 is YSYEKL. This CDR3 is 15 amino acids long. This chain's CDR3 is CASSLLAGDYNEQFF. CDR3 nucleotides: TGCGCCAGCAGCCTCCTTGCGGGAGACTACAATGAGCAGTTCTTC.

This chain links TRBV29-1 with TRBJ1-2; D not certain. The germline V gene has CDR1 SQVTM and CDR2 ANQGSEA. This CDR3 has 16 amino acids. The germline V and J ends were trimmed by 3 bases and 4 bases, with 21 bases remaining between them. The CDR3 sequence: CSVDARKLKTSYGYTF. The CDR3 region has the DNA TGCAGCGTTGACGCCAGGAAATTAAAAACGAGCTATGGCTACACCTTC. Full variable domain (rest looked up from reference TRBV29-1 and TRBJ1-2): SAVISQKPSRDICQRGTSLTIQCQVDSQVTMMFWYRQQPGQSLTLIATANQGSEATYESGFVIDKFPISRPNLTFSTLTVSNMSPEDSSIYLCSVDARKLKTSYGYTFGSGTRLTVV.

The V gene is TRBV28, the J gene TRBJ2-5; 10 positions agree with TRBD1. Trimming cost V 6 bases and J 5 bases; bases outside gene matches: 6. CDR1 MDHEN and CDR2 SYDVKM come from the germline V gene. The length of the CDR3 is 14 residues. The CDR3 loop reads CASRSTGGMETQYF. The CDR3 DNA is TGTGCCAGCAGATCGACAGGGGGCATGGAGACCCAGTACTTC.

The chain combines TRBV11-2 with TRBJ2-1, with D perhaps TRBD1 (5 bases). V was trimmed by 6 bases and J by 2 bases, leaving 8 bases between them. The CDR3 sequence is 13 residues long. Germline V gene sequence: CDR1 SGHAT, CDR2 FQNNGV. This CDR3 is CASRVTAYNEQFF. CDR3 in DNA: TGTGCCAGCAGAGTGACAGCCTACAATGAGCAGTTCTTC.

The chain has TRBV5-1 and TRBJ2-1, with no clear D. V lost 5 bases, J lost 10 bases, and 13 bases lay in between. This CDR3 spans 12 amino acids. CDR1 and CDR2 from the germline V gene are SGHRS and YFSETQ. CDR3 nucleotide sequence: TGCGCCAGCAGTCCGGGTTTAGAGGAGCAGTTCTTC. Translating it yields CASSPGLEEQFF.

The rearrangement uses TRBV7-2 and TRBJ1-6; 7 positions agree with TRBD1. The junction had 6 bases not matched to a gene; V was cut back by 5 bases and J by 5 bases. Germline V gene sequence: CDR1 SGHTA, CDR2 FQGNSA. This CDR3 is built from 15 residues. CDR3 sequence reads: CASSRRQGDNSPLHF. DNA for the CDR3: TGTGCCAGCAGCAGAAGACAGGGTGATAATTCACCCCTCCACTTT.

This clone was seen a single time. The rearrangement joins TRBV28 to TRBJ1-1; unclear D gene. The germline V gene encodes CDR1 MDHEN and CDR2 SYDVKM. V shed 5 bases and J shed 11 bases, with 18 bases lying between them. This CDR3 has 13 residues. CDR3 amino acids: CASSPPTLGSAFF. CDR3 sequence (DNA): TGTGCCAGCAGTCCGCCCACCCTAGGTTCCGCTTTCTTT.